The 12 T cell receptor beta chains below all came from one sample that was sequenced in a study of blood T cell repertoires in COVID-19. Generated by immunoSEQ multiplex PCR, the TCRdb table keeps only in-frame clones and is missing some. The top ten hold under 4.5% of the sample, which has some 130,000 clones, roughly nine tenths seen once. Material: peripheral blood. The source of these receptors is a man aged 50-59 years with active COVID-19.

The chain carries TRBV10-3 and TRBJ1-6; D remains ambiguous. V was pared by 0 bases and J by 16 bases, with 10 bases between. From germline, CDR1 is ENHRY and CDR2 SYGVKD. The CDR3 loop spans 12 amino acids. DNA of the CDR3: TGTGCCATCAGTGAGTCGCGCGGGCTGCTCCACTTT. It specifies CAISESRGLLHF.

The V call is TRBV19, the J call TRBJ2-1, with 10 bases identical to TRBD2. In germline, CDR1 is LNHDA, CDR2 SQIVND (reference sequence). This CDR3 comprises 17 residues. V was pared by 1 base and J by 3 bases, with 6 bases of the junction left unmatched. The CDR3 protein is CASSIALTSGYYNEQFF. CDR3 coding DNA: TGTGCCAGTAGTATAGCGCTGACTAGCGGGTACTACAATGAGCAGTTCTTC.

This chain uses TRBV10-2 with TRBJ1-6; D is ambiguous. The CDR3 has 16 amino acids. V was shortened by 7 bases and J by 0 bases, with 13 bases between the two germline ends. Germline V CDR1 and CDR2: WSHSY, SAAADI. The CDR3 DNA follows: TGCGCCAGCACAACCGGTGGGAGCTCCTATAATTCACCCCTCCACTTT. Its protein is CASTTGGSSYNSPLHF.

The CDR3 protein is CASSENRRDNGIMNTEAFF. CDR3 in DNA: TGCGCCAGCAGTGAGAATCGCCGAGACAACGGGATCATGAACACTGAAGCTTTCTTT. V and J are TRBV10-1 and TRBJ1-1; D not certain. The V end lost 2 bases, the J end lost 0 bases, and 22 bases lay between the germline ends. The CDR3 length is 19 residues. Germline values: CDR1 WNHNN, CDR2 SYGVQD (reference sequence).

This chain joins TRBV5-1 and TRBJ2-5; TRBD1 agrees at 7 bases. Unmatched junction bases numbered 5, after V lost 0 bases and J lost 9 bases. The CDR3 is 13 amino acids. Germline V gene data show CDR1 as SGHRS and CDR2 as YFSETQ. The CDR3 DNA follows: TGCGCCAGCAGCTTGGACCCCCAGGGGGCCCAGTACTTC. Its protein product is CASSLDPQGAQYF.

The chain uses TRBV6-1 and TRBJ2-5; 12 nucleotides match TRBD2. Germline values: CDR1 MNHNS, CDR2 SASEGT. The CDR3 contains 12 residues. V shed 3 bases, J shed 13 bases, and the junction held 3 bases outside the gene matches. The CDR3 loop is CASSEGTSGLYF. For the CDR3, the DNA is TGTGCCAGCAGTGAGGGGACTAGCGGGCTGTACTTC.

The rearrangement uses TRBV5-8 and TRBJ2-3, with 12 bases aligning to TRBD2. There are 19 residues in the CDR3. Germline-derived CDR1 and CDR2 are SGHTS and YDEGEE. V lost 4 bases to trimming and J lost 0 bases; unmatched junction nucleotides: 12. The CDR3 nucleotides read TGTGCCAGCAGCCCCTACATACTAGCGGGAGGCTTCAGCACAGATACGCAGTATTTT. It is translated as CASSPYILAGGFSTDTQYF.

The chain joins TRBV2 to TRBJ2-3; D is undetermined. Germline V gene sequence: CDR1 SNHLY, CDR2 FYNNEI. There are 13 residues in the CDR3. With 6 bases removed from V and 2 bases from J, the gap between germline ends came to 9 bases. The CDR3 region is CASSGGFTDTQYF. The CDR3 DNA is TGTGCCAGCAGCGGCGGATTCACAGATACGCAGTATTTT.

V is TRBV4-1 and J is TRBJ2-7, with TRBD2 as a possible D gene (6 bases). Germline V gene data show CDR1 as MGHRA and CDR2 as YSYEKL. This CDR3 is 13 amino acids long. V shed 4 bases and J shed 7 bases, with 14 bases lying between them. The CDR3: CASSRDSGGEQYF. The CDR3 coding sequence is TGCGCCAGCAGCCGAGACAGCGGAGGGGAGCAGTACTTC.

This clone was counted between two and nine times. This chain uses TRBV28 with TRBJ1-2; D is ambiguous. Per the germline V gene, CDR1 is MDHEN and CDR2 is SYDVKM. The CDR3 runs to 12 residues. The V and J ends lost 6 bases and 2 bases respectively, with 7 bases between them. Here the CDR3 DNA reads TGTGCCAGCAGCACCGGGAACTATGGCTACACCTTC. It yields the protein CASSTGNYGYTF.

The chain links TRBV7-8 to TRBJ2-5; D is possibly TRBD2 (7 bases). The CDR3 is 13 residues long. The V gene's germline CDR1 is SGHVS and CDR2 FQNEAQ. V was trimmed by 6 bases and J by 5 bases, leaving 13 bases between them. This CDR3 reads CASSPGGQETQYF. CDR3 in DNA: TGTGCCAGCAGTCCCGGGGGGCAGGAGACCCAGTACTTC.

V usage is TRBV2 and J usage is TRBJ2-5, with 9 nucleotides matching TRBD2. Germline V gene lookup returns CDR1 SNHLY and CDR2 FYNNEI. CDR3 length: 18 residues. J gave up 5 bases and V 4 bases, and 17 bases lay outside the gene matches. CDR3 sequence reads: CASSGPAGGKVLEETQYF. The CDR3 nucleotides are TGTGCCAGCAGTGGTCCTGCGGGAGGGAAGGTATTGGAGGAGACCCAGTACTTC.